This T cell receptor (beta chain) was identified in a study of neurological immune-mediated disorders. This clonotype came up many times. The CDR3 is 14 amino acids. The V end lost 1 base, the J end lost 5 bases, and 8 bases lay between the germline ends. Germline lookup yields CDR1 SGHDN and CDR2 FVKESK. In TCRdb, the 5' RACE reads were re-called with MiXCR into one record per CDR3 protein. The sample has 45,000 to 55,000 distinct CDR3 sequences; approximately 3.5% are singletons. Input material: PBMCs. This chain links TRBV14 with TRBJ1-4, with D uncertain. This clonotype was sampled from a man aged 35-49 years with multiple sclerosis. This CDR3 reads CASSQVGRNEKLFF. The CDR3 region has the DNA TGTGCCAGCAGCCAAGTCGGGCGGAATGAAAAACTGTTTTTT.